These 17 T cell receptor beta chains came from one sample sequenced in a study of Graves' ophthalmopathy and Graves' hyperthyroidism. Using RNA transcripts, the TCR beta CDR3 regions were amplified. Second-round multiplex PCR came after a first-round RT-PCR that employed HTBI primers. TCRdb reanalysed the multiplex PCR reads using MiXCR and keeps one entry per CDR3 protein. There are about 400,000 distinct CDR3 sequences in the sample; 15% to 20% occur only once, and 1.6% lies in the top ten. Sequenced sample: peripheral blood. These receptors were obtained from a woman aged 18-30 years with Graves' ophthalmopathy.

This clonotype was picked up many times. This rearrangement joins TRBV28 to TRBJ2-7; D is undetermined. This CDR3 region has 13 residues. Trimming removed 6 bases at V and 5 bases at J, with 14 bases between. In germline, CDR1 is MDHEN, CDR2 SYDVKM. The CDR3 region is CASSSGSLDEQYF. The CDR3 DNA sequence: TGTGCCAGCAGCTCCGGGTCCCTGGACGAGCAGTACTTC.

This clonotype was observed many times. The rearrangement links TRBV6-1 to TRBJ2-5, with TRBD1 matching 8 bases. The V gene's germline CDR1 is MNHNS and CDR2 SASEGT. V was clipped by 10 bases and J by 4 bases; unmatched bases: 5. CDR3 length equals 12 residues. The CDR3 sequence: CATIGQGETQYF. The CDR3 bases are TGTGCCACAATAGGACAGGGAGAGACCCAGTACTTC.

This clonotype was observed many times. V and J are TRBV19 and TRBJ1-2; tentative D call: TRBD1 (6 bases). Germline values: CDR1 LNHDA, CDR2 SQIVND (reference sequence). This CDR3 is built from 14 residues. Between the trimmed V and J ends, which lost 6 bases and 2 bases, there was a span of 13 bases. CDR3: CASRAAGENYGYTF. The DNA of the CDR3 is TGTGCCAGTAGGGCGGCAGGGGAAAACTATGGCTACACCTTC.

This clonotype was found many times. Just one base apart from a much larger clone, this may be a read error. The rearrangement links TRBV7-2 to TRBJ1-5; D is unclear. CDR1 and CDR2 from the germline V gene are SGHTA and FQGNSA. V lost 3 bases and J lost 6, with 15 bases in between. This CDR3 spans 15 amino acids. DNA for the CDR3: TGTGCCAGCAGCTTCACCGAGGGTTTGGGTCAGCCCCAGCATTTT. This sequence encodes CASSFTEGLGQPQHF.

This clonotype was seen repeatedly, ten times or more. The rearrangement links TRBV6-1 to TRBJ1-2; D is ambiguous. Germline CDR1 reads MNHNS; CDR2 reads SASEGT. V lost 6 bases and J 4 bases, leaving 9 bases between the germline ends. The CDR3 extends over 12 amino acids. Here the CDR3 DNA reads TGTGCCAGCAGAACTACGGGCTATGGCTACACCTTC. Its translation: CASRTTGYGYTF.

CDR3 protein: CASSPLHGRVSNQPQHF. CDR3 sequence (DNA): TGTGCCAGCAGTCCTCTACACGGTCGCGTCAGCAATCAGCCCCAGCATTTT. This chain uses TRBV27 with TRBJ1-5; D gene ambiguous. Germline V lookup: CDR1 MNHEY, CDR2 SMNVEV (reference sequence). CDR3 size: 17 residues. V was cut by 5 bases and J by 1 base, with 18 bases left in between.

There are many counts of this clonotype. The chain is built from TRBV6-5 and TRBJ1-2, with a tentative D call TRBD1 (5 bases). Germline V gene data show CDR1 as MNHEY and CDR2 as SVGAGI. This CDR3 region has 13 residues. With 6 bases removed from V and 4 bases from J, the gap between germline ends came to 12 bases. This CDR3 reads CASSQPGAYGYTF. In DNA form, the CDR3 reads TGTGCCAGCAGCCAACCTGGGGCCTATGGCTACACCTTC.

The chain recombines TRBV24-1 with TRBJ2-7; D not certain. The CDR3 is 13 amino acids. Trimming pared 2 bases from V and 4 bases from J, leaving 8 bases between. Germline values: CDR1 KGHDR, CDR2 SFDVKD. CDR3 amino acids: CATSDSGDYEQYF. CDR3 coding DNA: TGTGCCACCAGTGATTCAGGAGATTACGAGCAGTACTTC.

The J gene is TRBJ1-2, the V gene TRBV12-3 or TRBV12-4, with D unclear. The CDR3 covers 13 residues. Trimming cost V 6 bases and J 3 bases, with 11 bases left between them. CDR3 sequence (DNA): TGTGCCAGCAGCCTCCAATCAGACTATGGCTACACCTTC. Residues: CASSLQSDYGYTF.

This clonotype was detected many times. V and J are TRBV25-1 and TRBJ1-2; D may be TRBD1 (5 bases). Trimming cost V 4 bases and J 8 bases, with 17 bases left between them. CDR1 MGHDK and CDR2 SYGVNS come from the germline V gene. The CDR3 has 14 amino acids. CDR3 in amino acids: CASSAQAGLAGYTF. The DNA for the CDR3 is TGTGCCAGCAGTGCCCAGGCAGGGTTGGCAGGCTACACCTTC.

J is TRBJ1-6 and V is TRBV6-5; a weak D match, TRBD1 (6 bases). Trimming shortened V by 2 bases and J by 8 bases, and 10 bases separated the two germline ends. The CDR3 length is 14 residues. Germline V gene data show CDR1 as MNHEY and CDR2 as SVGAGI. The CDR3 loop reads CASSYRGHDSPLHF. The DNA for the CDR3 is TGTGCCAGCAGTTACCGGGGGCACGATTCACCCCTCCACTTT.

This clonotype came up many times. The CDR3 reads CATSDLDSSGESYEQYF. DNA of the CDR3: TGTGCCACCAGTGATCTGGACTCTAGCGGAGAATCCTACGAGCAGTACTTC. This chain links TRBV24-1 with TRBJ2-7; 7 bases line up with TRBD2. The CDR3 sequence is 17 residues long. Per germline, CDR1 KGHDR and CDR2 SFDVKD. J was trimmed by 1 base and V by 3 bases; bases with no gene match: 11.

This clonotype occurred many times. The J gene is TRBJ1-4, the V gene TRBV2; no reliable D call. This CDR3 spans 14 amino acids. The germline CDR1 and CDR2 sequences are SNHLY and FYNNEI. The V and J ends lost 4 bases and 7 bases respectively, with 13 bases between them. The CDR3 reads CASSVVPESEKLFF. CDR3 in DNA: TGTGCCAGCAGTGTGGTCCCTGAGTCTGAAAAACTGTTTTTT.

This clonotype was detected ten times or more. The J gene is TRBJ2-7, the V gene TRBV6-5; the D is unclear. This CDR3 has 14 residues. In germline, CDR1 is MNHEY, CDR2 SVGAGI. V lost 6 bases and J lost 2, with 14 bases in between. The CDR3 sequence is CASSPPWVPYEQYF. The CDR3 coding sequence is TGTGCCAGCAGCCCCCCGTGGGTCCCCTACGAGCAGTACTTC.

The chain links TRBV12-3 or TRBV12-4 to TRBJ1-3; tentative D call: TRBD1 (6 bases). This CDR3 contains 13 residues. Trimming took 1 base from V and 8 from J, leaving 9 bases between them. CDR3 nucleotides: TGTGCCAGCAGTTTAGGGGGGCCGCACACCATATATTTT. Translating it yields CASSLGGPHTIYF.

This clonotype was seen at least ten times. The gene calls are TRBV29-1 and TRBJ1-1, with D unresolved. V was shortened by 6 bases and J by 5 bases, with 7 bases between the two germline ends. The CDR3 sequence is 10 residues long. From germline, CDR1 is SQVTM and CDR2 ANQGSEA. As DNA, the CDR3 is TGCAGCGTCGACCGAACTGAAGCTTTCTTT. It translates to CSVDRTEAFF.

This clonotype was found many times. V is TRBV7-9 and J is TRBJ1-1; tentative D call: TRBD1 (5 bases). V lost 6 bases and J 1 base, leaving 12 bases between the germline ends. Germline CDR1 reads SEHNR; CDR2 reads FQNEAQ (reference sequence). This CDR3 contains 14 residues. Here the CDR3 DNA reads TGTGCCAGCAGTTTGGCAGGGAGGAACACTGAAGCTTTCTTT. Translating it yields CASSLAGRNTEAFF.